This T cell receptor (beta chain) was captured in a study of T cell responses to AZD1222 COVID-19 vaccine. Produced via immunoSEQ multiplex PCR; TCRdb's table is partial and in-frame only. Among 95,000 to 120,000 clones listed, about 86% were seen once. Germline V lookup: CDR1 MNHEY, CDR2 SMNVEV (reference sequence). Trimming took 6 bases from V and 3 from J; bases not matched to a gene: 10. The CDR3 has 15 amino acids. The material was peripheral blood, obtained on day 0 of AZD1222 vaccination. The chain carries TRBV27 and TRBJ2-7; 8 positions match TRBD1. This TCR came from an adult in good health. CDR3 coding DNA: TGTGCCAGCAGCACCTCCCCGGGACAGGACTACGAGCAGTACTTC. It codes for CASSTSPGQDYEQYF.